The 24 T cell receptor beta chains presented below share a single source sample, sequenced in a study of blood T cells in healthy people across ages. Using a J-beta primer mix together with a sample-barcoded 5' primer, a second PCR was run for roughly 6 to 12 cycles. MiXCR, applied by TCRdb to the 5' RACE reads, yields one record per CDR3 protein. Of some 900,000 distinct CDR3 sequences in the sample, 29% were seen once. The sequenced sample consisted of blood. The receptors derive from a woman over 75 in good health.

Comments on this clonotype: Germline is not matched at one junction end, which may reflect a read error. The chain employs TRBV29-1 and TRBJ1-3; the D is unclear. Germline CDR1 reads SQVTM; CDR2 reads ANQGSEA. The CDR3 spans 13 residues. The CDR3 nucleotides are TGCAGCGTTTTATTCCTCTCTGGAGACACCATATATTTT. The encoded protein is CSVLFLSGDTIYF. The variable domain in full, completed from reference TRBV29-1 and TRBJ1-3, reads SAVISQKPSRDICQRGTSLTIQCQVDSQVTMMFWYRQQPGQSLTLIATANQGSEATYESGFVIDKFPISRPNLTFSTLTVSNMSPEDSSIYLCSVLFLSGDTIYFGEGSWLTVV.

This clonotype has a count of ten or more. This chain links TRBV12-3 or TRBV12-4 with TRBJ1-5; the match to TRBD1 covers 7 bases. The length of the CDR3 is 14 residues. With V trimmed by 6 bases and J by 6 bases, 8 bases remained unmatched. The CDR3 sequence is CASRLQGFTQPQHF. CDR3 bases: TGTGCCAGCAGGCTACAGGGGTTCACTCAGCCCCAGCATTTT.

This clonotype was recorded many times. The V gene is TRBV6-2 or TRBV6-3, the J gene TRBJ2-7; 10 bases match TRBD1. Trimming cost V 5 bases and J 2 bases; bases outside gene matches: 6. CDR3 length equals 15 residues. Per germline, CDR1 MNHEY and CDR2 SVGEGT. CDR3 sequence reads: CASSPDRGQAYEQYF. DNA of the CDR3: TGTGCCAGCAGTCCCGACAGGGGGCAAGCCTACGAGCAGTACTTC.

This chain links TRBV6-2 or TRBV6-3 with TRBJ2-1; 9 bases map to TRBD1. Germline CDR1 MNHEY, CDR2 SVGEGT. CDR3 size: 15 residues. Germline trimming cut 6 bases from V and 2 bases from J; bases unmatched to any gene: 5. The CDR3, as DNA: TGTGCCAGCAGCGGGACAGGGCGCACCTACAATGAGCAGTTCTTC. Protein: CASSGTGRTYNEQFF.

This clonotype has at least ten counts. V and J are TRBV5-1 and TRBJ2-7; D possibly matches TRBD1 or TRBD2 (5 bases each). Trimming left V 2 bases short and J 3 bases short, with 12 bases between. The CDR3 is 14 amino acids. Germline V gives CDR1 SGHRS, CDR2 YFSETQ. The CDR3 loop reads CASSFGRGGYEQYF. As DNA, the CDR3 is TGCGCCAGCAGCTTCGGTCGGGGCGGCTACGAGCAGTACTTC.

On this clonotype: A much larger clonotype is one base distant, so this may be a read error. The CDR3 reads CASSFPASTEQGQFF. CDR3 in DNA: TGCGCCAGCAGCTTCCCGGCTAGCACTGAGCAGGGGCAGTTCTTC. This chain links TRBV5-1 with TRBJ2-1; the D call may be TRBD1 or TRBD2 (5 bases each). In germline, CDR1 is SGHRS, CDR2 YFSETQ. This CDR3 is 15 amino acids long. The V and J ends lost 2 bases and 12 bases respectively, with 21 bases between them. Looking up the rest from reference TRBV5-1 and TRBJ2-1 gives the full variable domain: KAGVTQTPRYLIKTRGQQVTLSCSPISGHRSVSWYQQTPGQGLQFLFEYFSETQRNKGNFPGRFSGRQFSNSRSEMNVSTLELGDSALYLCASSFPASTEQGQFFGPGTRLTVL.

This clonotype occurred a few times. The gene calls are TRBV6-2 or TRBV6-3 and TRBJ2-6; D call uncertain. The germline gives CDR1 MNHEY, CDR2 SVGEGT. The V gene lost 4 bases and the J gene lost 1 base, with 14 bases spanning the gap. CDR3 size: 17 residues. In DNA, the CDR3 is TGTGCCAGCAGTTCTCATAGGTCTGCTTCTGGGGCCAACGTCCTGACTTTC. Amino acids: CASSSHRSASGANVLTF.

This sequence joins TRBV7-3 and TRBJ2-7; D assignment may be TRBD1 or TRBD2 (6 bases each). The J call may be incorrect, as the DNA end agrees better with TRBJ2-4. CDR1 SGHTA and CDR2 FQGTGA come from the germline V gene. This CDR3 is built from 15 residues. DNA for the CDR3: TGTGCCAGCAGCTTAGGAGGGGGAGGAGGGAACATTCAGTACTTC. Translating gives CASSLGGGGGNIQYF.

This chain's CDR3 is CATGQGLGEQFF. Here the CDR3 DNA reads TGTGCTACAGGTCAGGGGTTAGGGGAGCAGTTCTTC. The rearrangement uses TRBV7-3 and TRBJ2-1; a weak D match, TRBD1 (6 bases). Germline V gene lookup returns CDR1 SGHTA and CDR2 FQGTGA. The CDR3 sequence is 12 residues long.

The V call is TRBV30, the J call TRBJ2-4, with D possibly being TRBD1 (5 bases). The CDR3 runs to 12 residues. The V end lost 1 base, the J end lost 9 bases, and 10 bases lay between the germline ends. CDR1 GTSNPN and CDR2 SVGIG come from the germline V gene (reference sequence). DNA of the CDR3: TGTGCCTGGAGTGAAGGGCAGGGCATTCAGTACTTC. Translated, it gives CAWSEGQGIQYF.

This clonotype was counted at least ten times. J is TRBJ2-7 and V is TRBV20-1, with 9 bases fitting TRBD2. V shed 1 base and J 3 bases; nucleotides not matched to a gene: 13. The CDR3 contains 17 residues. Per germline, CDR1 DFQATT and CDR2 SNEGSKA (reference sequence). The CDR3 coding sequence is TGCAGTGCTAGAGGACCCCTCGGTGCGGGAGGGGGCTACGAGCAGTACTTC. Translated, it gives CSARGPLGAGGGYEQYF.

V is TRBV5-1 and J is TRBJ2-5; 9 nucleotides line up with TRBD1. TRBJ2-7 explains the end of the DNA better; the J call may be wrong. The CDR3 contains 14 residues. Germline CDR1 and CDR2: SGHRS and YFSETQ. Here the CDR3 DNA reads TGCGCCAGCAGCTTTAACAGGGGGCCCTACGAGCAGTACTTC. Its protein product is CASSFNRGPYEQYF.

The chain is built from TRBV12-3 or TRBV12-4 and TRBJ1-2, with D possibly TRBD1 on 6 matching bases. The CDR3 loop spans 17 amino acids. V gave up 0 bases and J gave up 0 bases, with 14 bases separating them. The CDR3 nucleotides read TGTGCCAGCAGTTTAGCGGGCAGGGGTCCCGCTAACTATGGCTACACCTTC. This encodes CASSLAGRGPANYGYTF.

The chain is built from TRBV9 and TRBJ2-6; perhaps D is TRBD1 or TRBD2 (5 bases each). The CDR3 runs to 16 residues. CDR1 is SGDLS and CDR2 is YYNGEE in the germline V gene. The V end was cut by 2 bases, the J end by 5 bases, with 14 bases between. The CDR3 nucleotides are TGTGCCAGCAGCGTCTGGGGGAGTTCTAGGGCCAACGTCCTGACTTTC. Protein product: CASSVWGSSRANVLTF.

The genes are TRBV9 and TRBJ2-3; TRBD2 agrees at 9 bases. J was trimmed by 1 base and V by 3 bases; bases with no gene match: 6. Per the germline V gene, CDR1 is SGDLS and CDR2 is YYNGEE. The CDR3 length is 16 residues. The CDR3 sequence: CASSEDRLAGTDTQYF. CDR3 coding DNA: TGTGCCAGCAGCGAGGACCGACTAGCGGGCACAGATACGCAGTATTTT. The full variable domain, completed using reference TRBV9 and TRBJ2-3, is DSGVTQTPKHLITATGQRVTLRCSPRSGDLSVYWYQQSLDQGLQFLIQYYNGEERAKGNILERFSAQQFPDLHSELNLSSLELGDSALYFCASSEDRLAGTDTQYFGPGTRLTVL.

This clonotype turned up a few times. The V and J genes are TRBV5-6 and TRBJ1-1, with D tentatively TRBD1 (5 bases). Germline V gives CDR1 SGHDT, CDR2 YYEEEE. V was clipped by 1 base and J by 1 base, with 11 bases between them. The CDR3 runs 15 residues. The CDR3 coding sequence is TGTGCCAGCAGCTTGCCCGGGCAGGGGAACACTGAAGCTTTCTTT. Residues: CASSLPGQGNTEAFF.

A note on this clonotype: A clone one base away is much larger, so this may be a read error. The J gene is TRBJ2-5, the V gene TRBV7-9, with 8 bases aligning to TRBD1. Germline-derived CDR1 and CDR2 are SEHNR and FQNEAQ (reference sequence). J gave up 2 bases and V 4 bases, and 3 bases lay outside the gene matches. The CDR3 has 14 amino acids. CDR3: CASSWTGRQETQYF. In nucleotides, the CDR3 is TGTGCCAGCAGCTGGACAGGGCGGCAAGAGACCCAGTACTTC.

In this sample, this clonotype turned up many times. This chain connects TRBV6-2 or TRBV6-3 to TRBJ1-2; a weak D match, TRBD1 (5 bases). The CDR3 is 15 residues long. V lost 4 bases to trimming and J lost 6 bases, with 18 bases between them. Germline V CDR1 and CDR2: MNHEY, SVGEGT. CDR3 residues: CASSSPTQGGNGYTF. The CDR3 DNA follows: TGTGCCAGCAGTTCACCTACTCAGGGAGGAAATGGCTACACCTTC.

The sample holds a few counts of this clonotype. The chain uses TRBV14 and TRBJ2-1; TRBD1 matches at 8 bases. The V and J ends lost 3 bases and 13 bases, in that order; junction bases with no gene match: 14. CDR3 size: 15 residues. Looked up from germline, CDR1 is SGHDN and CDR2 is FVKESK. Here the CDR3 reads CASSQGQARGETQFF. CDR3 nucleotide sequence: TGTGCCAGCAGCCAGGGACAGGCCAGAGGAGAGACCCAGTTCTTC.

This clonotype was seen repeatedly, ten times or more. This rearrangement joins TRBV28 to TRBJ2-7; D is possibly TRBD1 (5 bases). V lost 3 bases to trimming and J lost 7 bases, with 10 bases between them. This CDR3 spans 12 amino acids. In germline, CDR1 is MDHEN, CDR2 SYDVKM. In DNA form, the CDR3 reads TGTGCCAGCAGTTTCCTCGACAGAGAGCAGTACTTC. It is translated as CASSFLDREQYF.

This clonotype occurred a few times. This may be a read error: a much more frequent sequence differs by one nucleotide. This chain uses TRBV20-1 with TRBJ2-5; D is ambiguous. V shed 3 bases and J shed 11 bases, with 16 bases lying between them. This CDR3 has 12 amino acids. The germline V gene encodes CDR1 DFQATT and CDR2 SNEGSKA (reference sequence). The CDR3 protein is CSASASFDEQYF. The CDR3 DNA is TGCAGTGCTAGCGCCAGCTTTGATGAGCAGTACTTC.

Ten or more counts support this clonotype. The CDR3: CASSLSGPNYEQYF. The CDR3 bases are TGTGCCAGCAGCTTATCCGGTCCCAACTACGAGCAGTACTTC. V is TRBV11-2 and J is TRBJ2-7; D ambiguous. CDR3 length: 14 amino acids. Germline loops: CDR1 SGHAT, CDR2 FQNNGV. The V end lost 2 bases, the J end lost 3 bases, and 11 bases lay between the germline ends.

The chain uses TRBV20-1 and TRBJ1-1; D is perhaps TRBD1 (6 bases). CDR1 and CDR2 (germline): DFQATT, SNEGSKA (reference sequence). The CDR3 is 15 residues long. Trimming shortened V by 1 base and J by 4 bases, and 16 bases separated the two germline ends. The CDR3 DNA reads TGCAGTGCTAGAGCCTTGGGACACTCGGGCACTGAAGCTTTCTTT. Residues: CSARALGHSGTEAFF.

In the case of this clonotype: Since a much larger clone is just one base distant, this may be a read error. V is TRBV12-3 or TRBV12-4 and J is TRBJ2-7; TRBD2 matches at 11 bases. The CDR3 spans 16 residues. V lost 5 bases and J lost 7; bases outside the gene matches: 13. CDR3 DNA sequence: TGTGCCAGCAGTGCCCGACTAGCGGGGTCCTACAATGAGCAGTACTTC. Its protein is CASSARLAGSYNEQYF.